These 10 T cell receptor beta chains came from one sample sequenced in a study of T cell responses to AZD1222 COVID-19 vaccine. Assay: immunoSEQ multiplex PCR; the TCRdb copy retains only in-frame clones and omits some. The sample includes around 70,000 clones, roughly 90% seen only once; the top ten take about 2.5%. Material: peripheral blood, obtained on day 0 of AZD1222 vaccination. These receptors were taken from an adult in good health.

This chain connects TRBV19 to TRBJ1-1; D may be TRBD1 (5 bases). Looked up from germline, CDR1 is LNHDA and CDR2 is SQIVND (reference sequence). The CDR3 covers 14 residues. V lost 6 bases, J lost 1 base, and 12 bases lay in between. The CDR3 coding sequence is TGTGCCAGTAGGCTGGGGGAACCGAACACTGAAGCTTTCTTT. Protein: CASRLGEPNTEAFF.

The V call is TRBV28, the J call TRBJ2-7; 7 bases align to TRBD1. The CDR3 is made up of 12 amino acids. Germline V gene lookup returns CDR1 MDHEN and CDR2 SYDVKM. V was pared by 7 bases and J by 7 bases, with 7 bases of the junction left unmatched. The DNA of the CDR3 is TGTGCCAGCACTCAAACAGGGGTGGAGCAGTACTTC. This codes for CASTQTGVEQYF. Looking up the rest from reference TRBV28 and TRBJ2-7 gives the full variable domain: DVKVTQSSRYLVKRTGEKVFLECVQDMDHENMFWYRQDPGLGLRLIYFSYDVKMKEKGDIPEGYSVSREKKERFSLILESASTNQTSMYLCASTQTGVEQYFGPGTRLTVT.

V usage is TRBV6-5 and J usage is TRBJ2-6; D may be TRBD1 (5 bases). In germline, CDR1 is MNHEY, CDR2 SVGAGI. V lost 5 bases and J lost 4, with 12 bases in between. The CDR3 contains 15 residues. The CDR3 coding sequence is TGTGCCAGCAGTAACACAGGCTTAGGGGCCAACGTCCTGACTTTC. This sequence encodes CASSNTGLGANVLTF.

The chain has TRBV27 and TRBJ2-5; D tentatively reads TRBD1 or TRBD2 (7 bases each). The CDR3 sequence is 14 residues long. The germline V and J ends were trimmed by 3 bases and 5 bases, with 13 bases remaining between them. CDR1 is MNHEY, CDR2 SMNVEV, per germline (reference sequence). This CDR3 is CASSLGRGGETQYF. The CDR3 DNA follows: TGTGCCAGCAGTTTGGGCAGGGGGGGGGAGACCCAGTACTTC.

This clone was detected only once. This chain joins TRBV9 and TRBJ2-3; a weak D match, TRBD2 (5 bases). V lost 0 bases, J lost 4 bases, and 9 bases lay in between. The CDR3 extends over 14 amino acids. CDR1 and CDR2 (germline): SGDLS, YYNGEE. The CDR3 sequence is CASSVGPGSDTQYF. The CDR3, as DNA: TGTGCCAGCAGCGTAGGGCCGGGGTCAGATACGCAGTATTTT.

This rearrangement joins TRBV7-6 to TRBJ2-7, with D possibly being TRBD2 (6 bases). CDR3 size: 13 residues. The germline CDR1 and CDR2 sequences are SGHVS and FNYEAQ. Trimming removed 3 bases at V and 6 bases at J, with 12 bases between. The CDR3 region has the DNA TGTGCCAGCAGCTTGTATACTAGCTCCGAGCAGTACTTC. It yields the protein CASSLYTSSEQYF.

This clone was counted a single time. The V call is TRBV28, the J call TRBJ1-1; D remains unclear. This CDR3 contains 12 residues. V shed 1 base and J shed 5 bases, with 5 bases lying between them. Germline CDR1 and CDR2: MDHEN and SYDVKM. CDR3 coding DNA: TGTGCCAGCAGTTTATCGGGAACTGAAGCTTTCTTT. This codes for CASSLSGTEAFF.

CDR3: CAELRDTSYGYTF. CDR3 sequence (DNA): TGTGCCGAACTCCGGGACACCTCGTATGGCTACACCTTC. The V and J genes are TRBV2 and TRBJ1-2; the D gene is possibly TRBD1 (6 bases). This CDR3 is 13 amino acids long. Per the germline V gene, CDR1 is SNHLY and CDR2 is FYNNEI. V lost 11 bases and J 5 bases, leaving 18 bases between the germline ends.

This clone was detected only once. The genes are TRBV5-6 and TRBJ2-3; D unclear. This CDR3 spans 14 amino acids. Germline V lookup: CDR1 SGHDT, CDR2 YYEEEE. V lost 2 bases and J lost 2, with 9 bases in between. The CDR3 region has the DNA TGTGCCAGCAGCTTCGGAGCACCCACAGATACGCAGTATTTT. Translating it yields CASSFGAPTDTQYF.

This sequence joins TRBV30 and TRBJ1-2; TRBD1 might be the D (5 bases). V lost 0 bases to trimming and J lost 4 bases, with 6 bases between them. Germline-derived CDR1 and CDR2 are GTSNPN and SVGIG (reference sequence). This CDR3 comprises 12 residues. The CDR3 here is CAWSVGVYGYTF. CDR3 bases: TGTGCCTGGAGTGTGGGGGTCTATGGCTACACCTTC.